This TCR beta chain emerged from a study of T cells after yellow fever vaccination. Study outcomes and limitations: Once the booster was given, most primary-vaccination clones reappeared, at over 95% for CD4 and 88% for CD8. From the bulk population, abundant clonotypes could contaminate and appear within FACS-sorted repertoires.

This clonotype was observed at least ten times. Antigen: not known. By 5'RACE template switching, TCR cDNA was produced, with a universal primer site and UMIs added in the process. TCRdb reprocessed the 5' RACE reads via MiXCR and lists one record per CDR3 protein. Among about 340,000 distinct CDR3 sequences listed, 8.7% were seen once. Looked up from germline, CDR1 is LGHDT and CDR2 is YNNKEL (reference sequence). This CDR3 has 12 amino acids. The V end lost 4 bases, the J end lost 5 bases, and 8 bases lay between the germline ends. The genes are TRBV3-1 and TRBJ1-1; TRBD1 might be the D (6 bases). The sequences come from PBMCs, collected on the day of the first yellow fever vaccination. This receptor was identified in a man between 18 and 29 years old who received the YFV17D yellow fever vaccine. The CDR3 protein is CASSRQGTEAFF. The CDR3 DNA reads TGTGCCAGCAGCCGCCAGGGGACTGAAGCTTTCTTT.